This TCR beta chain was identified in a study of blood T cell repertoires in COVID-19. Study at large: Donors in the United States, Italy and Spain gave samples during acute or convalescent COVID-19.

Enrolled during active infection, Seattle patients were then followed longitudinally. The CDR3 consists of 15 residues. The germline V gene encodes CDR1 SGHNT and CDR2 YYREEE (reference sequence). The germline V and J ends were trimmed by 4 bases and 0 bases, with 12 bases remaining between them. Original processing notes: The authors estimated nucleated cell counts from reference gene primer amplification. This table comes from immunoSEQ multiplex PCR, and its TCRdb copy is limited to in-frame clones, with some not included. That table supplies the V and J calls and clone size; D and trimming were determined from the DNA. The data contain about 180,000 clones, roughly four fifths of them singletons.

Sequencing used peripheral blood. This clonotype was obtained from a woman aged 65 to 85 with COVID-19, enrolled during active disease. The rearrangement links TRBV5-4 to TRBJ2-3; D unclear. The CDR3 protein is CASSRPGASTDTQYF. The CDR3 DNA follows: TGTGCCAGCAGCCGGCCAGGTGCAAGCACAGATACGCAGTATTTT.